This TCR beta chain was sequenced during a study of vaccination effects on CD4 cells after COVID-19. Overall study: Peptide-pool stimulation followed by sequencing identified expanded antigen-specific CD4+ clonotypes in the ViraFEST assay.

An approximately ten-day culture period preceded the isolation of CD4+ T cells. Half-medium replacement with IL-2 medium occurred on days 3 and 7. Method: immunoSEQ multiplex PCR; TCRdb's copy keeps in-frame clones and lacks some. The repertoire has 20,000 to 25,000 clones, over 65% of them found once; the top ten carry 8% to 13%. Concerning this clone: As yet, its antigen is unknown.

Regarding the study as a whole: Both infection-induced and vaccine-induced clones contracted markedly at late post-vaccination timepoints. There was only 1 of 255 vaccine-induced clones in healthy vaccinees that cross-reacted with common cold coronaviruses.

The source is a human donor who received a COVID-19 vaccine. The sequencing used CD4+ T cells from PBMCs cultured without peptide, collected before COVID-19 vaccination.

CDR3 sequence (DNA): TGTGCCAGCAGCCCCAAAGAGACCCAGTACTTC. Translated, it gives CASSPKETQYF. This sequence joins TRBV2 and TRBJ2-5; D is uncertain. The CDR3 is 11 residues long. The ends were cut back, 6 bases at V and 3 bases at J, with 5 bases in the middle. Looked up from germline, CDR1 is SNHLY and CDR2 is FYNNEI.